A selection of T cell receptor beta chains follows, all from one sample in a study of CD8+CD57+ T cells in acquired aplastic anemia. TCRdb fed the reads into MiXCR, producing one record per CDR3 protein. The data contain about 160,000 distinct CDR3 sequences, roughly 48% of them singletons. Sequenced sample: sorted CD4+, CD8+, or CD8+CD57+ T cells (not recorded which) from PBMCs. These receptors originate from a human donor in good health. CDR3s include the opening cysteine and the closing phenylalanine or tryptophan. D genes are given only for firm matches. The listing skips clone size in some rows; elsewhere it reads once, few, many or a size class.

CDR3 length | D gene | J gene | V gene | clone size | CDR3 protein | CDR3 DNA
14 | NA | TRBJ1-4 | TRBV6-4 | NA | CALTRGGEYEKLFF | TGTGCCCTCACCCGGGGGGGGGAATATGAAAAACTGTTTTTT
14 | NA | TRBJ2-7 | TRBV5-6 | many | CASSRPGVTYEQYF | TGTGCCAGCAGCCGGCCGGGCGTTACCTACGAGCAGTACTTC
12 | NA | TRBJ2-1 | TRBV29-1 | NA | CSVGRADNEQFF | TGCAGCGTTGGTCGGGCCGACAATGAGCAGTTCTTC
12 | NA | TRBJ2-7 | TRBV11-2 | NA | CASSRDSLEQYF | TGTGCCAGCAGCCGGGACTCCCTCGAGCAGTACTTC
13 | NA | TRBJ1-2 | TRBV19 | many | CASSIIGNYGYTF | TGTGCCAGTAGTATTATTGGCAACTATGGCTACACCTTC
15 | NA | TRBJ1-5 | TRBV4-1 | many | CASSQEMVGKQPQHF | TGCGCCAGCAGCCAAGAAATGGTGGGGAAGCAGCCCCAGCATTTT
15 | TRBD1 | TRBJ1-6 | TRBV13 | NA | CASSYGTADNSPLHF | TGTGCCAGCAGCTACGGGACAGCAGATAATTCACCCCTCCACTTT
15 | NA | TRBJ1-3 | TRBV10-3 | NA | CASSVTGNSGNTIYF | TGTGCCAGCAGTGTAACAGGGAACTCTGGAAACACCATATATTTT
12 | NA | TRBJ2-5 | TRBV3-1 | NA | CASCRTGETQYF | TGTGCCAGCTGTAGGACCGGGGAGACCCAGTACTTC
15 | NA | TRBJ2-2 | TRBV4-2 | NA | CASSPWVEAGGELFF | TGTGCCAGCAGCCCCTGGGTCGAGGCAGGCGGGGAGCTGTTTTTT
16 | TRBD1 | TRBJ1-6 | TRBV5-6 | NA | CASSVTGVSALAPLHF | TGTGCCAGCAGCGTAACAGGGGTTTCGGCTTTGGCGCCCCTCCACTTT
13 | NA | TRBJ1-1 | TRBV20-1 | NA | CSARRRAGTEAFF | TGCAGTGCTAGAAGACGGGCGGGGACTGAAGCTTTCTTT
13 | TRBD1 | TRBJ1-2 | TRBV20-1 | many | CSPAGQGGYGYTF | TGCTCACCGGCGGGACAGGGGGGCTATGGCTACACCTTC
12 | NA | TRBJ1-4 | TRBV2 | NA | CASSLDPLWCFF | TGTGCCAGCAGTTTGGATCCTCTATGGTGTTTTTTT
13 | NA | TRBJ2-7 | TRBV7-2 | once | CASSLVPGFEQYF | TGTGCCAGCAGCTTAGTTCCGGGGTTCGAGCAGTACTTC
16 | TRBD2 | TRBJ2-1 | TRBV7-3 | many | CASSSSTSGRYNEQFF | TGTGCCAGCAGCTCTTCGACTAGCGGGAGGTACAATGAGCAGTTCTTC
15 | TRBD2 | TRBJ2-2 | TRBV7-3 | few | CASSSETSGGRELFF | TGTGCCAGCAGCTCCGAGACTAGCGGGGGCCGGGAGCTGTTTTTT
16 | TRBD1 | TRBJ1-3 | TRBV7-9 | few | CASSPTGTGGGNTIYF | TGTGCCAGCAGCCCGACCGGGACAGGGGGCGGAAACACCATATATTTT
14 | NA | TRBJ2-5 | TRBV7-9 | NA | CASSRDSAQETQYF | TGTGCCAGCAGCCGCGACAGTGCCCAAGAGACCCAGTACTTC
11 | NA | TRBJ2-5 | TRBV19 | NA | CATEGPETQYF | TGTGCAACCGAGGGCCCAGAGACCCAGTACTTC
14 | TRBD1 | TRBJ1-6 | TRBV15 | few | CATSNRGSGSPLHF | TGTGCCACCAGCAACAGGGGATCCGGGTCACCCCTCCACTTT
14 | NA | TRBJ1-2 | TRBV10-3 | NA | CAISESRRLNGYTF | TGTGCCATCAGTGAGTCGCGAAGGCTAAATGGCTACACCTTC
17 | TRBD1 | TRBJ2-1 | TRBV11-1 | many | CASSLRTGTGGYNEQFF | TGTGCCAGCAGCTTAAGGACGGGGACAGGTGGTTACAATGAGCAGTTCTTC
16 | NA | TRBJ1-2 | TRBV3-1 | NA | CASSQDFRGGLYGYTF | TGTGCCAGCAGCCAAGATTTTCGGGGGGGCCTCTATGGCTACACCTTC
17 | TRBD1 | TRBJ1-5 | TRBV10-3 | NA | CASTGGQESAPNQPQHF | TGTGCCAGCACTGGGGGACAGGAGTCTGCCCCGAATCAGCCCCAGCATTTT
14 | NA | TRBJ1-1 | TRBV5-1 | many | CASNGGAESRGAFF | TGCGCCAGCAACGGGGGCGCGGAATCCCGAGGAGCTTTCTTT
14 | NA | TRBJ1-2 | TRBV10-3 | NA | CAISALDRNYGYTF | TGTGCCATCAGTGCCCTCGACAGAAACTATGGCTACACCTTC
16 | NA | TRBJ1-1 | TRBV20-1 | NA | CSAYQRQGLMNTEAFF | TGCAGTGCTTACCAAAGGCAGGGCCTTATGAACACTGAAGCTTTCTTT
16 | TRBD1 | TRBJ1-2 | TRBV11-2 | many | CASSLSGTASNYGYTF | TGTGCCAGCAGCTTATCCGGGACAGCCTCCAACTATGGCTACACCTTC
14 | TRBD2 | TRBJ2-7 | TRBV20-1 | NA | CSARLLAVNYEQYF | TGCAGTGCTAGATTACTAGCGGTAAACTACGAGCAGTACTTC
16 | TRBD2 | TRBJ2-1 | TRBV24-1 | many | CATSDPIAGDGNEQFF | TGTGCCACCAGTGACCCTATAGCGGGAGACGGCAATGAGCAGTTCTTC
17 | NA | TRBJ2-1 | TRBV7-3 | many | CASSFTGSVGSYNEQFF | TGTGCCAGCAGCTTTACAGGGTCGGTAGGGTCCTACAATGAGCAGTTCTTC
11 | NA | TRBJ2-7 | TRBV19 | NA | CASSSGSEQYF | TGTGCCAGCAGCTCAGGGTCCGAGCAGTACTTC
15 | NA | TRBJ1-2 | TRBV19 | NA | CATMSQGIIRDGYTF | TGTGCCACGATGAGTCAGGGGATTATTCGTGATGGCTACACCTTC
14 | TRBD1 | TRBJ2-7 | TRBV20-1 | many | CSARDRRSSYEQYF | TGCAGTGCTAGGGACAGGAGGAGCTCCTACGAGCAGTACTTC
18 | TRBD2 | TRBJ2-1 | TRBV7-2 | many | CASSLVGSGGSSYNEQFF | TGTGCCAGCAGCTTAGTGGGTAGCGGGGGAAGCTCCTACAATGAGCAGTTCTTC
12 | NA | TRBJ2-7 | TRBV20-1 | many | CSARAGTYEQYF | TGCAGTGCTAGAGCGGGAACGTACGAGCAGTACTTC
15 | NA | TRBJ2-1 | TRBV6-5 | many | CASSLNRVRYNEQFF | TGTGCCAGCAGTTTAAACAGGGTACGGTACAATGAGCAGTTCTTC
13 | NA | TRBJ1-2 | TRBV7-9 | NA | CASSFAGEGGYTF | TGTGCCAGCAGCTTTGCAGGGGAGGGTGGCTACACCTTC
13 | TRBD2 | TRBJ2-5 | TRBV20-1 | few | CSARGGEKETQYF | TGCAGTGCTCGCGGGGGGGAAAAAGAGACCCAGTACTTC
13 | NA | TRBJ2-3 | TRBV2 | NA | CASSEPFTDTQYF | TGTGCCAGCAGTGAACCGTTTACAGATACGCAGTATTTT
14 | NA | TRBJ2-3 | TRBV10-3 | NA | CAISESPVKSTQYF | TGTGCCATCAGTGAGTCCCCAGTAAAGAGTACGCAGTATTTT
14 | TRBD1 | TRBJ2-2 | TRBV20-1 | many | CSAKDRGVSGELFF | TGCAGTGCAAAGGACAGGGGGGTTAGCGGGGAGCTGTTTTTT
12 | TRBD1 | TRBJ1-6 | TRBV19 | NA | CASQGERTPLHF | TGTGCCAGTCAGGGGGAGCGTACACCCCTCCACTTT
17 | TRBD2 | TRBJ2-3 | TRBV6-2/TRBV6-3 | NA | CASSYSSPGGGTDTQYF | TGTGCCAGCAGTTACTCGAGCCCGGGGGGGGGCACAGATACGCAGTATTTT
11 | NA | TRBJ2-7 | TRBV7-8 | NA | CASSGGREQYF | TGTGCCAGCAGTGGGGGCCGCGAGCAGTACTTC
13 | NA | TRBJ1-3 | TRBV19 | NA | CASRLCSGNTIYF | TGTGCCAGTAGGCTGTGCTCTGGAAACACCATATATTTT
12 | TRBD2 | TRBJ2-7 | TRBV20-1 | many | CSAGEGRYEQYF | TGCAGTGCTGGGGAGGGACGGTACGAGCAGTACTTC
15 | NA | TRBJ1-4 | TRBV19 | many | CASSTDSRRNEKLFF | TGTGCCAGTAGTACGGACTCCCGGCGAAATGAAAAACTGTTTTTT
16 | TRBD1 | TRBJ2-2 | TRBV25-1 | NA | CASSSPGQGLTGELFF | TGTGCCAGCAGCTCACCGGGACAGGGGCTCACCGGGGAGCTGTTTTTT
13 | NA | TRBJ2-1 | TRBV10-1 | many | CASSGPDYNEQFF | TGCGCCAGCAGTGGGCCAGATTACAATGAGCAGTTCTTC
15 | NA | TRBJ1-2 | TRBV10-2 | NA | CASSATTWGEEGYTF | TGTGCCAGCAGTGCTACTACCTGGGGCGAGGAGGGCTACACCTTC
16 | TRBD1 | TRBJ2-1 | TRBV4-1 | NA | CASSRPGTAKNNEQFF | TGCGCCAGCAGCCGACCTGGGACAGCGAAAAACAATGAGCAGTTCTTC
14 | NA | TRBJ2-7 | TRBV18 | many | CASSPQHRTYEQYF | TGTGCCAGCTCACCGCAGCACCGAACCTACGAGCAGTACTTC
16 | NA | TRBJ2-7 | TRBV11-1 | NA | CASSLTWTSSSYEQYF | TGTGCCAGCAGCTTGACCTGGACAAGCTCGTCCTACGAGCAGTACTTC
14 | TRBD1 | TRBJ2-3 | TRBV6-1 | NA | CASTGGLSTDTQYF | TGTGCCAGCACAGGGGGCCTTAGCACAGATACGCAGTATTTT